This passage covers 5 T cell receptor beta chains from one sample sequenced in a study of shared clonotypes between healthy human individuals. Repertoires were generated with immunoSEQ multiplex PCR, while TCRdb's copy carries only in-frame clones and drops some. The data show roughly 2.5 million clones, with approximately 90% seen just once and around 0.14% held by the top ten. Sequences were obtained from naive CD4+ T cells sorted from blood. Indicated subset: CD45RA+ positively selected. Receptors were obtained from a young man in good health.

The V and J genes are TRBV7-2 and TRBJ1-1; 8 nucleotides align to TRBD1. Germline V lookup: CDR1 SGHTA, CDR2 FQGNSA. V shed 4 bases and J 5 bases; nucleotides not matched to a gene: 9. The CDR3 has 15 residues. This CDR3 reads CASSSQGALSTEAFF. CDR3 nucleotide sequence: TGTGCCAGCAGCTCGCAGGGGGCGTTGAGTACTGAAGCTTTCTTT.

The rearrangement links TRBV7-2 to TRBJ2-1; 7 bases are a match to TRBD2. Germline V gives CDR1 SGHTA, CDR2 FQGNSA. Trimming took 1 base from V and 9 from J; bases not matched to a gene: 12. CDR3 length equals 16 residues. CDR3 in DNA: TGTGCCAGCAGCTTAGGAGCGGGACCTTCAAATGGTGAGCAGTTCTTC. Amino acid sequence: CASSLGAGPSNGEQFF.

This chain links TRBV6-4 with TRBJ1-2; D remains unclear. The V end lost 5 bases, the J end lost 4 bases, and 17 bases lay between the germline ends. Germline V gene lookup returns CDR1 MRHNA and CDR2 SNTAGT. The length of the CDR3 is 15 residues. The CDR3 loop reads CASSPEVLSAYGYTF. The DNA of the CDR3 is TGTGCCAGCAGTCCGGAGGTGCTCTCGGCCTATGGCTACACCTTC.

This clone occurred once. The V gene is TRBV19, the J gene TRBJ1-2; maybe TRBD1 (5 bases). The V and J ends lost 10 bases and 2 bases respectively, with 11 bases between them. CDR3 size: 12 residues. CDR1 is LNHDA and CDR2 is SQIVND in the germline V gene (reference sequence). In DNA form, the CDR3 reads TGTGCCACTTCGACAGCGAACTATGGCTACACCTTC. It specifies CATSTANYGYTF.

V and J are TRBV5-1 and TRBJ1-5; D might be TRBD1 (6 bases). The germline V and J ends were trimmed by 0 bases and 0 bases, with 10 bases remaining between them. This CDR3 contains 16 residues. Germline V CDR1 and CDR2: SGHRS, YFSETQ. CDR3 sequence (DNA): TGCGCCAGCAGCTTGGCCTCAGGGGATAGCAATCAGCCCCAGCATTTT. This translates into CASSLASGDSNQPQHF.